This T cell receptor (beta chain) derives from a study of graft-versus-host responses after intestinal transplantation. This table comes from immunoSEQ multiplex PCR, and its TCRdb copy is limited to in-frame clones, with some not included. The table records 90,000 to 120,000 clones, approximately 88% of them present only once. The V gene's germline CDR1 is SGHVS and CDR2 FQNEAQ. The CDR3 runs 13 residues. The study, taken as a whole, reports: Clonal ratios of graft-versus-host to host-versus-graft in allografts were high for patients exhibiting graft-donor T cell macrochimerism. Detected in recipient marrow were GvH clones, some of which were first observed in ileum or blood.

A note on this clone: Antigen: not known. The junction shows a germline mismatch at one end, possibly a read error.

Source: unstimulated CD4+ T cells sorted from spleen or lymph node cells, taken before transplant. The V and J genes are TRBV7-8 and TRBJ2-5, with 10 bases fitting TRBD2. The clonotype comes from a human donor who was the organ donor for an intestinal transplant. The CDR3 reads CASSLAGVQTQYF. The CDR3 DNA reads as TGTGCCAGCAGCCTAGCGGGAGTGCAGACCCAGTACTTC.